The clone carrying this TCR beta chain was counted between two and nine times. The antigen remains unidentified. Unique-molecular-identifier-tagged TCR beta cDNA libraries were used. TCRdb fed the PCR reads into MiXCR, producing one record per CDR3 protein. The data hold hundreds of thousands of distinct CDR3 sequences, with roughly 40% observed a single time. This specimen comes from a study of post-analysis software for immune sequencing data. The CDR3 extends over 12 amino acids. Germline lookup yields CDR1 SQVTM and CDR2 ANQGSEA. Trimming took off 4 bases at V and 0 bases at J, with 6 bases between the two ends. Study results and limitations: In multiple sclerosis, normalized Chao1 diversity was significantly below that of controls. The five TRBV segments detected at higher frequency in patients than in controls included TRBV5-6, TRBV5-1 and TRBV20-1.

Sample: blood. The genes are TRBV29-1 and TRBJ1-1; D is unresolved. The receptor comes from a girl between 5 and 17 years old with multiple sclerosis. The CDR3, as DNA: TGCAGCGTTGGGCCCCTGAACACTGAAGCTTTCTTT. It is translated as CSVGPLNTEAFF. The whole variable domain, remainder taken from reference TRBV29-1 and TRBJ1-1, is SAVISQKPSRDICQRGTSLTIQCQVDSQVTMMFWYRQQPGQSLTLIATANQGSEATYESGFVIDKFPISRPNLTFSTLTVSNMSPEDSSIYLCSVGPLNTEAFFGQGTRLTVV.